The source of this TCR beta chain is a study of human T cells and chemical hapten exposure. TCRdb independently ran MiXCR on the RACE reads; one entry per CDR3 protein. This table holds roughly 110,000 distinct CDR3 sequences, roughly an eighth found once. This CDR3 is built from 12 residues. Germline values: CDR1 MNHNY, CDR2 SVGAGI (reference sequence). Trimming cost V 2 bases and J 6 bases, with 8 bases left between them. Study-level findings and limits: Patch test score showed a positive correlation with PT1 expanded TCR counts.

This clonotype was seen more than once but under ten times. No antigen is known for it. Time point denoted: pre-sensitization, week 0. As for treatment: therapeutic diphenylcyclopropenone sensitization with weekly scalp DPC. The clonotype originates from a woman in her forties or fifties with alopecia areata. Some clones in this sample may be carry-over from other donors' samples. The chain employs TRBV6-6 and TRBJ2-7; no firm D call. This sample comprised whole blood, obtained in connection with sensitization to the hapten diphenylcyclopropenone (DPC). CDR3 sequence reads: CASSYRKAEQYF. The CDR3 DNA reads TGTGCCAGCAGTTACAGGAAGGCCGAGCAGTACTTC.